These 27 T cell receptor beta chains share one sample of origin, sequenced in a study of beta chain features in type 1 diabetes. Which antigens these TCRs recognize remains unknown. Findings and caveats of the study: Among patients with Type 1 diabetes, TCRB CDR3s were moderately but significantly shorter in every one of the four CD4+ subsets.

Investigators reverse transcribed all isolated RNA, so they sequenced expressed TCRB transcripts. Some clones are missing from TCRdb's copy, which holds only in-frame ones; the method was immunoSEQ multiplex PCR. The table has 150,000 to 200,000 clones, 63% seen once. The sequencing sample was made of naive CD4+ T cells from blood. The receptors derive from a man younger than 45 with type 1 diabetes.

V usage is TRBV18 and J usage is TRBJ2-7; 9 bases map to TRBD1. Germline values: CDR1 KGHSH, CDR2 LQKENI. With V trimmed by 4 bases and J by 5 bases, 9 bases remained unmatched. CDR3 length: 15 amino acids. CDR3 nucleotide sequence: TGTGCCAGCTCACGGAATCCGGGACAGGGCGACGAGCAGTACTTC. Encoded protein: CASSRNPGQGDEQYF.

The CDR3 is CASSLRRETQYF. The CDR3 DNA follows: TGTGCCAGCAGCTTAAGGCGCGAGACCCAGTACTTC. The chain joins TRBV7-2 to TRBJ2-5; D gene unclear. Trimming cost V 2 bases and J 5 bases, with 6 bases left between them. This CDR3 is 12 amino acids long. Germline V gene data show CDR1 as SGHTA and CDR2 as FQGNSA.

The rearrangement links TRBV9 to TRBJ1-2; 8 bases match TRBD1. V trimming: 3 bases; J trimming: 4 bases; junction bases outside the gene matches: 2. Germline loops: CDR1 SGDLS, CDR2 YYNGEE. CDR3 length: 13 residues. The DNA of the CDR3 is TGTGCCAGCAGCGAGACAGGGGCCTATGGCTACACCTTC. It translates to CASSETGAYGYTF.

V gene TRBV7-2 combines with J gene TRBJ2-5, with D perhaps TRBD2 (6 bases). Trimming shortened V by 5 bases and J by 2 bases, and 24 bases separated the two germline ends. Germline CDR1 and CDR2: SGHTA and FQGNSA. CDR3 size: 18 residues. CDR3 in amino acids: CASSQIRLVGGEQETQYF. The CDR3 region has the DNA TGTGCCAGCAGCCAAATCAGGCTGGTAGGAGGGGAACAAGAGACCCAGTACTTC.

DNA of the CDR3: TGCGCCAGCAGCCGAGAGGCCGGGACAGAAAACACCGGGGAGCTGTTTTTT. Its protein is CASSREAGTENTGELFF. The V and J genes are TRBV4-3 and TRBJ2-2; TRBD1 matches at 7 bases. The CDR3 covers 17 residues. Germline loops: CDR1 LGHNA, CDR2 YSLEER. The J segment lost 2 bases and the V segment lost 4 bases, leaving 10 bases of the junction unmatched.

The V gene is TRBV4-3, the J gene TRBJ2-3; D not certain. The CDR3 runs 15 residues. V was trimmed by 2 bases and J by 0 bases, leaving 9 bases between them. CDR1 and CDR2 from the germline V gene are LGHNA and YSLEER. CDR3 residues: CASSQRQTSTDTQYF. The CDR3 DNA reads as TGCGCCAGCAGCCAACGCCAGACTAGCACAGATACGCAGTATTTT.

The chain has TRBV23-1 and TRBJ2-7; D is unresolved. TRBV23-1 is sorted into the ORF group, with uncertain function. V lost 2 bases and J lost 2, with 19 bases in between. The CDR3 loop spans 17 amino acids. The CDR3 is CASSQPGFRKGTYEQYF. The CDR3 DNA is TGCGCCAGCAGTCAACCCGGGTTCCGGAAAGGAACCTACGAGCAGTACTTC.

The genes are TRBV9 and TRBJ1-2; D is unresolved. Trimming shortened V by 3 bases and J by 6 bases, and 12 bases separated the two germline ends. CDR1 SGDLS and CDR2 YYNGEE come from the germline V gene. The CDR3 length is 13 residues. The CDR3 coding sequence is TGTGCCAGCAGCGGAGGACGCGGGCATGGCTACACCTTC. It translates to CASSGGRGHGYTF.

In its sample, this clone was seen a few times. The rearrangement joins TRBV30 to TRBJ2-1; 8 nucleotides match TRBD1. V dropped 3 bases and J dropped 5; count of bases not matched to a gene: 3. The CDR3 covers 13 residues. Germline values: CDR1 GTSNPN, CDR2 SVGIG (reference sequence). The CDR3 spells CAWSQDRDNEQFF. The CDR3 nucleotides read TGTGCCTGGAGCCAGGACAGGGACAATGAGCAGTTCTTC.

This clone showed up just a few times. V and J are TRBV25-1 and TRBJ2-7, with D tentatively TRBD2 (5 bases). Looked up from germline, CDR1 is MGHDK and CDR2 is SYGVNS. V was shortened by 5 bases and J by 4 bases, with 12 bases between the two germline ends. This CDR3 has 13 residues. The chain's CDR3 is CASSLAGGYEQYF. The DNA for the CDR3 is TGTGCCAGCAGTCTGGCGGGCGGATACGAGCAGTACTTC.

This clone was seen more than once but under ten times. This sequence joins TRBV30 and TRBJ2-1; weak D call: TRBD1 (6 bases). This CDR3 contains 15 residues. The germline V gene has CDR1 GTSNPN and CDR2 SVGIG (reference sequence). Trimming shortened V by 0 bases and J by 2 bases, and 11 bases separated the two germline ends. CDR3 sequence reads: CAWSVSTGPYNEQFF. CDR3 bases: TGTGCCTGGAGTGTATCTACAGGGCCCTACAATGAGCAGTTCTTC.

The chain is built from TRBV7-2 and TRBJ2-3, with 7 bases fitting TRBD1. CDR1 is SGHTA and CDR2 is FQGNSA in the germline V gene. This CDR3 spans 18 amino acids. V shed 0 bases, J shed 2 bases, and the junction held 11 bases outside the gene matches. The chain's CDR3 is CASSLANLGQPTTDTQYF. DNA of the CDR3: TGTGCCAGCAGCTTAGCGAATTTGGGACAGCCTACCACAGATACGCAGTATTTT.

J is TRBJ1-1 and V is TRBV7-9; TRBD1 is a possible D gene (5 bases). The ends were cut back, 7 bases at V and 8 bases at J, with 14 bases in the middle. Germline V lookup: CDR1 SEHNR, CDR2 FQNEAQ (reference sequence). This CDR3 is built from 12 residues. The CDR3 loop reads CASKTGREEAFF. CDR3 nucleotide sequence: TGTGCCAGCAAAACCGGCAGGGAAGAAGCTTTCTTT.

The V gene is TRBV2, the J gene TRBJ2-6, with D tentatively TRBD1 or TRBD2 (5 bases each). From germline, CDR1 is SNHLY and CDR2 FYNNEI. Trimming left V 9 bases short and J 1 base short, with 7 bases between. The CDR3 covers 13 residues. In DNA form, the CDR3 reads TGTGCCAGGAGGGGTTCTGGGGCCAACGTCCTGACTTTC. Its translation is CARRGSGANVLTF.

This chain uses TRBV11-2 with TRBJ2-5; D might be TRBD2 (5 bases). The CDR3 loop spans 15 amino acids. The V and J ends lost 5 bases and 2 bases respectively, with 15 bases between them. The germline gives CDR1 SGHAT, CDR2 FQNNGV. The CDR3 sequence: CASSPRRGPQETQYF. The CDR3, as DNA: TGTGCCAGCAGCCCGCGCAGAGGGCCTCAAGAGACCCAGTACTTC.

The chain couples TRBV6-5 to TRBJ2-3, with D possibly TRBD2 on 5 matching bases. Trimming took 0 bases from V and 3 from J, leaving 10 bases between them. Germline V gene data show CDR1 as MNHEY and CDR2 as SVGAGI. The CDR3 has 15 residues. The CDR3 DNA follows: TGTGCCAGCAGTTACTCAGGAGGTGGGACAGATACGCAGTATTTT. Translating it yields CASSYSGGGTDTQYF.

This clone came up a few times. This chain connects TRBV19 to TRBJ2-2; 9 bases are a match to TRBD1. The germline CDR1 and CDR2 sequences are LNHDA and SQIVND (reference sequence). The CDR3 sequence is 15 residues long. Unmatched junction bases numbered 5, after V lost 2 bases and J lost 7 bases. CDR3 DNA sequence: TGTGCCAGTAGTATACTGGGACAGGGAGACGGGGAGCTGTTTTTT. It codes for CASSILGQGDGELFF.

The chain couples TRBV7-2 to TRBJ2-1; D is possibly TRBD1 or TRBD2 (5 bases each). The germline V gene encodes CDR1 SGHTA and CDR2 FQGNSA. The CDR3 is made up of 12 amino acids. V was trimmed by 5 bases and J by 8 bases, leaving 10 bases between them. The CDR3 DNA is TGTGCCAGCAGCACCAGGGAGCATGAGCAGTTCTTC. It translates to CASSTREHEQFF.

The rearrangement links TRBV29-1 to TRBJ1-1; D is undetermined. There are 15 residues in the CDR3. Germline loops: CDR1 SQVTM, CDR2 ANQGSEA. V lost 5 bases and J 4 bases, leaving 20 bases between the germline ends. The CDR3 sequence: CSVLGPTGRITEAFF. The CDR3 region has the DNA TGCAGCGTTTTGGGCCCGACGGGGAGGATCACTGAAGCTTTCTTT.

This clone was detected a few times. The chain combines TRBV30 with TRBJ1-1; D uncertain. V was shortened by 3 bases and J by 1 base, with 9 bases between the two germline ends. Germline V gene sequence: CDR1 GTSNPN, CDR2 SVGIG (reference sequence). The CDR3 loop spans 13 amino acids. The CDR3 protein is CAWSALRNTEAFF. The DNA of the CDR3 is TGTGCCTGGAGCGCCCTGAGGAACACTGAAGCTTTCTTT.

The V call is TRBV21-1, the J call TRBJ2-5; whether TRBD1, the table's D call, matches the DNA was not checked. TRBV21-1 is an annotated pseudogene. The CDR3 consists of 16 residues. CDR3: CASSKDEGRGKETQYF. In nucleotides, the CDR3 is TGTGCCAGCAGCAAAGACGAAGGCAGGGGTAAAGAGACCCAGTACTTC.

The gene calls are TRBV7-2 and TRBJ2-7, with 8 positions matching TRBD1. This CDR3 is built from 15 residues. Germline V CDR1 and CDR2: SGHTA, FQGNSA. Trimming cost V 3 bases and J 1 base; bases outside gene matches: 5. In DNA, the CDR3 is TGTGCCAGCAGCTTTCGGACAGGGACATCCTACGAGCAGTACTTC. This sequence encodes CASSFRTGTSYEQYF.

The V call is TRBV30, the J call TRBJ2-3; D uncertain. The V and J ends lost 4 bases and 0 bases respectively, with 8 bases between them. Per germline, CDR1 GTSNPN and CDR2 SVGIG (reference sequence). The CDR3 runs 13 residues. CDR3 nucleotides: TGTGCCTGGACGACGAGAAGCACAGATACGCAGTATTTT. It translates to CAWTTRSTDTQYF.

The J gene is TRBJ2-1, the V gene TRBV19; D is unclear. Germline CDR1 and CDR2: LNHDA and SQIVND (reference sequence). Trimming left V 8 bases short and J 2 bases short, with 4 bases between. The CDR3 spans 11 residues. CDR3 DNA: TGTGCCAGTCGTGCCTACAATGAGCAGTTCTTC. It specifies CASRAYNEQFF.

The rearrangement links TRBV7-2 to TRBJ1-1, with TRBD1 as a possible D gene (6 bases). The CDR3 runs 14 residues. Germline lookup yields CDR1 SGHTA and CDR2 FQGNSA. V dropped 5 bases and J dropped 1 base, with 11 bases sitting between them. The CDR3 region is CASSQDSANTEAFF. CDR3 in DNA: TGTGCCAGCAGCCAGGACAGCGCGAACACTGAAGCTTTCTTT. Full variable domain (outside the CDR3, taken from reference TRBV7-2 and TRBJ1-1): GAGVSQSPSNKVTEKGKDVELRCDPISGHTALYWYRQSLGQGLEFLIYFQGNSAPDKSGLPSDRFSAERTGGSVSTLTIQRTQQEDSAVYLCASSQDSANTEAFFGQGTRLTVV.

The chain is built from TRBV14 and TRBJ2-5; no definite D call. From germline, CDR1 is SGHDN and CDR2 FVKESK. The CDR3 is 14 amino acids. Trimming took 1 base from V and 2 from J, leaving 8 bases between them. The CDR3 here is CASSQGGIQETQYF. The DNA of the CDR3 is TGTGCCAGCAGCCAAGGCGGTATACAAGAGACCCAGTACTTC.

There are a few counts of this clone. The chain recombines TRBV20-1 with TRBJ1-2; D uncertain. V lost 3 bases and J 6 bases, leaving 8 bases between the germline ends. CDR1 DFQATT and CDR2 SNEGSKA come from the germline V gene (reference sequence). The CDR3 runs to 11 residues. CDR3 protein: CSARPRNGYTF. DNA for the CDR3: TGCAGTGCTAGGCCAAGGAATGGCTACACCTTC.